The 26 T cell receptor beta chains given below trace back to one sample, sequenced in a study of OX40 agonist ivuxolimab in advanced cancers. Generated by immunoSEQ multiplex PCR, the TCRdb table keeps only in-frame clones and is missing some. The data contain more than 65,000 clones, around 80% of them singletons. This specimen was CD4+ or CD8+ T cells sorted from blood, taken in a trial of the OX40 agonist ivuxolimab. These receptors came from an adult with an advanced solid tumor such as melanoma, head and neck, liver or kidney cancer.

The chain recombines TRBV6-1 with TRBJ1-2; D uncertain. The V end was cut by 7 bases, the J end by 8 bases, with 14 bases between. The CDR3 is 12 amino acids. The V gene's germline CDR1 is MNHNS and CDR2 SASEGT. The CDR3 loop is CASTRFAGGYTF. DNA for the CDR3: TGTGCCAGCACCAGGTTCGCCGGGGGCTACACCTTC.

In this sample, this clone turned up a few times. The V and J genes are TRBV7-2 and TRBJ2-5; D is possibly TRBD1 or TRBD2 (6 bases each). The length of the CDR3 is 12 residues. CDR1 and CDR2 from the germline V gene are SGHTA and FQGNSA. V was trimmed by 5 bases and J by 6 bases, leaving 10 bases between them. CDR3 coding DNA: TGTGCCAGCAGCCCGGGGGCCAAGACCCAGTACTTC. This gives the protein CASSPGAKTQYF. The variable domain in full, completed from reference TRBV7-2 and TRBJ2-5, reads GAGVSQSPSNKVTEKGKDVELRCDPISGHTALYWYRQSLGQGLEFLIYFQGNSAPDKSGLPSDRFSAERTGGSVSTLTIQRTQQEDSAVYLCASSPGAKTQYFGPGTRLLVL.

The CDR3 loop is CASSYVTSSNQPQHF. CDR3 DNA sequence: TGTGCCAGCAGTTACGTTACAAGTAGCAATCAGCCCCAGCATTTT. The chain couples TRBV6-5 to TRBJ1-5; no clear D. Germline V gene sequence: CDR1 MNHEY, CDR2 SVGAGI. Trimming left V 2 bases short and J 0 bases short, with 8 bases between. The CDR3 is 15 amino acids.

The chain joins TRBV4-1 to TRBJ1-2; D unresolved. From germline, CDR1 is MGHRA and CDR2 YSYEKL. The CDR3 totals 12 residues. V was shortened by 4 bases and J by 1 base, with 4 bases between the two germline ends. The CDR3 DNA is TGCGCCAGCAGCCTGGGTAACTATGGCTACACCTTC. Protein product: CASSLGNYGYTF.

The chain recombines TRBV4-3 with TRBJ2-1; 9 positions match TRBD1. J was trimmed by 7 bases and V by 4 bases; bases with no gene match: 5. This CDR3 has 14 residues. Germline V gives CDR1 LGHNA, CDR2 YSLEER. CDR3 nucleotide sequence: TGCGCCAGCAGCCTCGGGACAGGGTGGAATGAGCAGTTCTTC. Residues: CASSLGTGWNEQFF.

The chain has TRBV7-9 and TRBJ1-5; D might be TRBD1 (5 bases). This CDR3 is 13 amino acids long. Deletions cut 5 bases from V and 4 bases from J, with 9 bases between. Germline-derived CDR1 and CDR2 are SEHNR and FQNEAQ (reference sequence). The CDR3 DNA follows: TGTGCCAGCAGCGAACAGGTTAATCAGCCCCAGCATTTT. Translated: CASSEQVNQPQHF.

This rearrangement joins TRBV6-1 to TRBJ1-1, with D unresolved. The CDR3 runs 13 residues. The V and J ends lost 4 bases and 1 base respectively, with 7 bases between them. The germline CDR1 and CDR2 sequences are MNHNS and SASEGT. The CDR3 protein is CASSASANTEAFF. CDR3 sequence (DNA): TGTGCCAGCAGTGCTTCAGCGAACACTGAAGCTTTCTTT.

Only one count was recorded for this clone. The chain carries TRBV10-3 and TRBJ2-3; 10 bases match TRBD2. Germline V gives CDR1 ENHRY, CDR2 SYGVKD. V was clipped by 4 bases and J by 4 bases; unmatched bases: 8. The CDR3 runs 16 residues. The CDR3 DNA follows: TGTGCCATCAGTGGGCTAGCGGGGGCGGACGCAGATACGCAGTATTTT. Protein: CAISGLAGADADTQYF.

The rearrangement uses TRBV11-2 and TRBJ2-1, with TRBD2 matching 7 bases. The V gene end was trimmed by 0 bases and the J gene end by 13 bases; junction bases not matched to a gene: 6. Germline V gene lookup returns CDR1 SGHAT and CDR2 FQNNGV. The CDR3 has 13 residues. The CDR3 bases are TGTGCCAGCAGCTTAGAGGCCGGGACTAAACAGTTCTTC. This translates into CASSLEAGTKQFF.

The chain combines TRBV18 with TRBJ1-2; a possible D gene is TRBD1 (5 bases). Deletions cut 1 base from V and 2 bases from J, with 14 bases between. CDR1 is KGHSH, CDR2 LQKENI, per germline. This CDR3 spans 16 amino acids. CDR3 DNA sequence: TGTGCCAGCTCACCACTTGGGGGGAGCGGAAACTATGGCTACACCTTC. It yields the protein CASSPLGGSGNYGYTF.

The chain joins TRBV27 to TRBJ1-1, with 7 bases that match TRBD1. Germline V gene data show CDR1 as MNHEY and CDR2 as SMNVEV (reference sequence). CDR3 length: 17 amino acids. Trimming cost V 5 bases and J 2 bases; bases outside gene matches: 14. CDR3 DNA sequence: TGTGCCAGCAGTCCACCGACAGGGAAGAGTGGCAACACTGAAGCTTTCTTT. It is translated as CASSPPTGKSGNTEAFF.

This chain uses TRBV29-1 with TRBJ2-7; D is uncertain. Trimming pared 7 bases from V and 5 bases from J, leaving 9 bases between. Per the germline V gene, CDR1 is SQVTM and CDR2 is ANQGSEA. CDR3 length equals 10 residues. The CDR3 loop is CSAGHHEQYF. DNA of the CDR3: TGCAGCGCTGGGCACCACGAGCAGTACTTC.

This clone was seen a handful of times. This rearrangement joins TRBV11-2 to TRBJ1-5, with D uncertain. The CDR3 covers 13 residues. The V gene's germline CDR1 is SGHAT and CDR2 FQNNGV. The ends were cut back, 2 bases at V and 1 base at J, with 3 bases in the middle. The CDR3 loop is CASSLTSNQPQHF. The CDR3 DNA is TGTGCCAGCAGCTTAACGAGCAATCAGCCCCAGCATTTT.

The gene calls are TRBV11-2 and TRBJ2-1; D might be TRBD2 (5 bases). V was pared by 2 bases and J by 4 bases, with 12 bases between. There are 15 residues in the CDR3. Germline V gene data show CDR1 as SGHAT and CDR2 as FQNNGV. CDR3 sequence reads: CASSLPFSGYNEQFF. DNA of the CDR3: TGTGCCAGCAGCTTACCCTTCAGCGGATACAATGAGCAGTTCTTC.

The chain recombines TRBV30 with TRBJ1-4; D remains unclear. The V end was cut by 1 base, the J end by 8 bases, with 8 bases between. Germline V gives CDR1 GTSNPN, CDR2 SVGIG (reference sequence). This CDR3 is built from 12 residues. CDR3 in DNA: TGTGCCTGGAGTGGGGGTGGCGAAAAACTGTTTTTT. Amino acid sequence: CAWSGGGEKLFF.

CDR3 coding DNA: TGCGCCAGCAGCTTGGAACAAGGACAGGGGGCGAAGGGCTACACCTTC. As protein: CASSLEQGQGAKGYTF. The rearrangement joins TRBV5-1 to TRBJ1-2, with 11 bases identical to TRBD1. This CDR3 has 16 amino acids. The V gene end was trimmed by 0 bases and the J gene end by 8 bases; junction bases not matched to a gene: 9. Germline CDR1 SGHRS, CDR2 YFSETQ.

The chain couples TRBV10-3 to TRBJ2-6; 8 bases are shared with TRBD1. The CDR3 is made up of 16 amino acids. After removal of 11 bases from V and 1 base from J, the junction contained 10 bases not matched to a gene. Germline V gene lookup returns CDR1 ENHRY and CDR2 SYGVKD. The CDR3 reads CAASGTGFSGANVLTF. In DNA form, the CDR3 reads TGTGCCGCCTCCGGGACAGGATTTTCTGGGGCCAACGTCCTGACTTTC.

The chain combines TRBV13 with TRBJ1-1; no clear D gene. In germline, CDR1 is PRHDT, CDR2 FYEKMQ (reference sequence). CDR3 size: 12 residues. Between the trimmed V and J ends, which lost 5 bases and 1 base, there was a span of 5 bases. This chain's CDR3 is CASSRENTEAFF. The CDR3 coding sequence is TGTGCCAGCAGCCGCGAGAACACTGAAGCTTTCTTT.

The J gene is TRBJ2-7, the V gene TRBV7-2, with 7 bases lining up with TRBD1. The CDR3 is 14 residues long. V was pared by 5 bases and J by 1 base, with 5 bases of the junction left unmatched. CDR1 and CDR2 (germline): SGHTA, FQGNSA. Written as DNA, the CDR3 is TGTGCCAGCAGCCGGGGACAGCAATCCTACGAGCAGTACTTC. It yields the protein CASSRGQQSYEQYF.

The sample holds many counts of this clone. The chain couples TRBV5-6 to TRBJ1-1; tentative D call: TRBD1 (5 bases). Trimming removed 4 bases from V and 1 base from J, with 11 bases in between. Germline V gene sequence: CDR1 SGHDT, CDR2 YYEEEE. There are 14 residues in the CDR3. The CDR3 DNA reads TGTGCCAGCAGCACCCGGGACGGGAACACTGAAGCTTTCTTT. It translates to CASSTRDGNTEAFF.

CDR3 sequence: CASTGQGGRETQYF. CDR3 in DNA: TGTGCCAGCACAGGACAGGGGGGTCGGGAGACCCAGTACTTC. The genes are TRBV6-5 and TRBJ2-5; the match to TRBD1 covers 10 bases. Germline CDR1 and CDR2: MNHEY and SVGAGI. The CDR3 spans 14 residues. V lost 7 bases and J lost 5; bases outside the gene matches: 7.

The rearrangement joins TRBV5-4 to TRBJ1-4, with 9 bases lining up with TRBD1. V was pared by 2 bases and J by 7 bases, with 6 bases of the junction left unmatched. The CDR3 contains 15 residues. Germline V gives CDR1 SGHNT, CDR2 YYREEE (reference sequence). CDR3: CASSFGQGKGEKLFF. The CDR3 DNA reads as TGTGCCAGCAGCTTCGGACAGGGGAAAGGTGAAAAACTGTTTTTT. Based on the CDR3 plus reference TRBV5-4 and TRBJ1-4, the full variable domain is ETGVTQSPTHLIKTRGQQVTLRCSSQSGHNTVSWYQQALGQGPQFIFQYYREEENGRGNFPPRFSGLQFPNYSSELNVNALELDDSALYLCASSFGQGKGEKLFFGSGTQLSVL.

This chain connects TRBV28 to TRBJ1-1; the D gene is possibly TRBD1 (5 bases). The CDR3 is 11 amino acids. The V gene's germline CDR1 is MDHEN and CDR2 SYDVKM. The ends were cut back, 11 bases at V and 3 bases at J, with 10 bases in the middle. CDR3 bases: TGTGCCGGGGGAGCGGACACTGAAGCTTTCTTT. Translation gives CAGGADTEAFF.

V gene TRBV6-1 combines with J gene TRBJ1-3; 7 bases are a match to TRBD1. Germline lookup yields CDR1 MNHNS and CDR2 SASEGT. The CDR3 contains 17 residues. Trimming removed 2 bases from V and 0 bases from J; junction bases left unmatched: 7. The CDR3 spells CASSERAGGNSGNTIYF. Here the CDR3 DNA reads TGTGCCAGCAGTGAAAGGGCAGGGGGGAACTCTGGAAACACCATATATTTT.

The gene calls are TRBV7-2 and TRBJ1-3, with 7 nucleotides matching TRBD1. The CDR3 has 16 residues. V was pared by 3 bases and J by 0 bases, with 5 bases of the junction left unmatched. The germline gives CDR1 SGHTA, CDR2 FQGNSA. As DNA, the CDR3 is TGTGCCAGCAGCTTGACGGGACAGACCTCTGGAAACACCATATATTTT. Translation gives CASSLTGQTSGNTIYF. The full variable domain, completed using reference TRBV7-2 and TRBJ1-3, is GAGVSQSPSNKVTEKGKDVELRCDPISGHTALYWYRQSLGQGLEFLIYFQGNSAPDKSGLPSDRFSAERTGGSVSTLTIQRTQQEDSAVYLCASSLTGQTSGNTIYFGEGSWLTVV.

The rearrangement uses TRBV18 and TRBJ2-7; possibly TRBD1 for D (5 bases). Germline V gene sequence: CDR1 KGHSH, CDR2 LQKENI. The V end was cut by 6 bases, the J end by 7 bases, with 13 bases between. The CDR3 loop spans 12 amino acids. CDR3 in amino acids: CASSPGAVEQYF. The CDR3 DNA is TGTGCCAGCTCGCCTGGGGCGGTGGAGCAGTACTTC. The variable domain in full, with the rest retrieved from reference TRBV18 and TRBJ2-7, is NAGVMQNPRHLVRRRGQEARLRCSPMKGHSHVYWYRQLPEEGLKFMVYLQKENIIDESGMPKERFSAEFPKEGPSILRIQQVVRGDSAAYFCASSPGAVEQYFGPGTRLTVT.